This TCR beta chain was sequenced for a study of blood T cells in healthy people across ages (dated by TCRdb to the mid-2010s). Concerning the study at large: In model experiments, template switching captured roughly one uniquely barcoded TCR beta cDNA molecule for every two T cells. Four age groups were formed from the donors: young (average about 16 years), middle-aged (just under 40), aged (approximately 60) and long-lived (more than 75). Age-related changes in TCR beta repertoire diversity were measured in the study by deep sequencing normalized with unique cDNA molecular identifiers. To avoid experimental bias, donors of different ages were randomly spread across the sequencing lanes. The study analyzed two additional independent replicas of 1 million unique cDNA reads from the same blood draw for two donors, one aged 18 to 29 and one aged 80 or older. Overall study results and their limits: The long-lived group showed more naive CD4+ T cells, fewer expanded clones and increased TCR diversity than the aged group, suggesting age selection. There was a strong correlation between observed TCR beta diversity and the percentage of naive T cells measured by flow cytometry. Observed TCR beta diversity per million T cells fell roughly linearly with age, and a significant reduction was already apparent by age around 40. The CMV infection status of donors was not known, potentially confounding age-related changes in expanded clonotypes. Estimates of total diversity based on one million sequenced T cells were considered lower bounds and underestimates. Conclusive comparison of naive and antigen-experienced compartments was prevented by the profiling of bulk unsorted PBMCs.

Systemically healthy Caucasian individuals from Russia, approximately 39 in total and aged about 6 to 100 years, were included as donors. Each donor gave approximately 9.3 milliliters of peripheral blood, collected into EDTA-treated Vacutainer tubes. Ficoll-Paque density-gradient centrifugation was used to isolate PBMCs, with at least 6.5 million per sample. Total RNA, at least 6 micrograms per sample, was extracted from PBMCs with Trizol reagent. For every donor, flow cytometry on a PBMC aliquot measured the percentage of naive CD45RAhigh/CD27high T cells. Preparation of the library involved 5' RACE. TCRdb shows the sequencer as Illumina HiSeq 2500. A second roughly 6 to 11 cycle PCR used a sample-barcoded 5' primer and a J-beta primer mix. A template-switch 5' adaptor carrying 12 random nucleotides introduced a unique molecular identifier onto each TCR beta cDNA molecule. Each sample yielded at least 3 million CDR3-containing paired-end reads. All of the RNA was converted into first-strand cDNA using the Mint cDNA synthesis kit, with a TRBC-specific oligonucleotide serving as the primer. All cDNA was treated with uracil-DNA glycosylase and then went through a first 18-cycle PCR with the universal primers M1SS and BC2_uni_R. On the study's bioinformatics: For normalization, 1 million high-quality reads were randomly selected from each sample, with every read carrying a distinct molecular identifier. Reads sharing molecular identifiers were discarded rather than binned into consensus sequences. MiTCR, run with a Q25 quality threshold and the strictest error-elimination algorithm, handled CDR3 identification, clonotype clustering and error correction. A nonparametric unseen species model with Euler transformation was used to estimate a lower bound on total TCR beta diversity. TCRdb redid the processing of the public reads, applying fastp at Q25 and MiXCR, and retained in-frame beta chains. Each CDR3 protein appears once, grouped with its most common genes and DNA. For this entry, the V and J calls and clone size follow TCRdb and not the study's own pipeline. Within this sample are approximately 770,000 distinct CDR3 sequences, with more than 45% of them counted one time only. 20% to 25% of the sample lies in the top ten.

On this clonotype: Its specific antigen is unknown. Base-call qualities are not available, and no considerably larger clone is one nucleotide away.

Taken from cysteine to phenylalanine, the CDR3 has 12 residues. The DNA shown is the 36-base CDR3, in frame from base 1. V and J are truncated by 3 bases and 6 bases respectively, leaving an intervening sequence of 5 bases. According to the germline V gene, CDR1 reads SGHTA and CDR2 reads FQGNSA. The rearranged segments are TRBV7-2 and TRBJ2-2; the D gene assignment is ambiguous. The sequence was collected from a man aged 30-40 years in good health. The sample taken for sequencing was blood. The DNA sequence reads TGTGCCAGCAGCTTTCACGCCGGGGAGCTGTTTTTT. The translation is CASSFHAGELFF.